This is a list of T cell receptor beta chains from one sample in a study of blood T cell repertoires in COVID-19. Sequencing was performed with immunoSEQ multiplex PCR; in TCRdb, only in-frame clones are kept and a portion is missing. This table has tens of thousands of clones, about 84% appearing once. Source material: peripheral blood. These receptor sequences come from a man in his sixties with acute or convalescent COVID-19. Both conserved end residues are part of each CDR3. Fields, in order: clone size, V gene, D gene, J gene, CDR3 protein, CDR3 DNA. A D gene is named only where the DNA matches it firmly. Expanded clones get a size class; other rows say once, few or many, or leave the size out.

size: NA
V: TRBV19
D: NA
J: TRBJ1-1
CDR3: CASSIPTDLNTEAFF
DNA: TGTGCCAGTAGTATACCTACAGATCTGAACACTGAAGCTTTCTTT

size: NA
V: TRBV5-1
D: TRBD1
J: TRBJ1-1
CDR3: CASSSLQGAVTEAFF
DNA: TGCGCCAGCAGCTCCTTACAGGGGGCCGTCACTGAAGCTTTCTTT

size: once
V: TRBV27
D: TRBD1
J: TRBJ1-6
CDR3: CASGYRGNSPLHF
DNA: TGTGCCAGCGGATACAGGGGGAACTCACCCCTCCACTTT

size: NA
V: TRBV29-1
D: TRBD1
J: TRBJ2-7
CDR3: CSVGGQFSYEQYF
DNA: TGCAGCGTTGGGGGACAGTTCTCCTACGAGCAGTACTTC

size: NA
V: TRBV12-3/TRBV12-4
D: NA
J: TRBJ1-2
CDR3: CASSPGGDGYTF
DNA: TGTGCCAGCAGTCCCGGGGGGGATGGCTACACCTTC

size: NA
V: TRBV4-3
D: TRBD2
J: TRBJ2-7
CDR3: CASSQDEDSGGREQYF
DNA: TGCGCCAGCAGCCAAGATGAGGATAGCGGGGGACGAGAGCAGTACTTC

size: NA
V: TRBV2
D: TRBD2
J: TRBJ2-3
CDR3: CASSERTAGGHRDTQYF
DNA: TGTGCCAGCAGTGAAAGGACAGCGGGGGGGCATAGGGATACGCAGTATTTT

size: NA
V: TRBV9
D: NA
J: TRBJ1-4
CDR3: CASSVGERGDEKLFF
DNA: TGTGCCAGCAGCGTAGGTGAACGCGGAGATGAAAAACTGTTTTTT

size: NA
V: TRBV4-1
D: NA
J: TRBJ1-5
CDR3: CASSLNSEDQPQHF
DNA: TGCGCCAGCAGCCTCAACAGTGAAGATCAGCCCCAGCATTTT

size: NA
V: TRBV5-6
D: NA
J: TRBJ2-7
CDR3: CASSLGRDIGYYEQYF
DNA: TGTGCCAGCAGCTTGGGTCGGGACATAGGTTATTACGAGCAGTACTTC

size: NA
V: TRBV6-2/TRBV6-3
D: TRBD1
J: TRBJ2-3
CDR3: CASSYQQGEDTQYF
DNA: TGTGCCAGCAGTTACCAACAGGGGGAAGATACGCAGTATTTT

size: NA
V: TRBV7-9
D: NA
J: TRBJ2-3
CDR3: CASSLDGGDTQYF
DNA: TGTGCCAGCAGCTTAGACGGGGGAGATACGCAGTATTTT

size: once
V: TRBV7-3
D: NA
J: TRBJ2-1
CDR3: CASSLSGVSYNEQFF
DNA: TGTGCCAGCAGCTTAAGCGGCGTGTCCTACAATGAGCAGTTCTTC

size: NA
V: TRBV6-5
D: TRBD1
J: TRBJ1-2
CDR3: CASSVGGTGTGYTF
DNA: TGTGCCAGCTCCGTAGGGGGGACAGGGACCGGCTACACCTTC

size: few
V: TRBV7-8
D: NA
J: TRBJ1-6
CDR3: CASSLYEGPSYNSPLHF
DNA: TGTGCCAGCAGCTTATACGAGGGCCCCTCCTATAATTCACCCCTCCACTTT

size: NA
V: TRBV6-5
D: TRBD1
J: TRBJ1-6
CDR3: CASSLSGTGNNSPLHF
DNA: TGTGCCAGCAGTTTATCCGGGACAGGGAATAATTCACCCCTCCACTTT

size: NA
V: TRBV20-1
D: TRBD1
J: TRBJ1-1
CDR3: CSASDSGTGRRAEAFF
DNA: TGCAGTGCTAGTGACTCCGGGACAGGGCGCAGGGCTGAAGCTTTCTTT

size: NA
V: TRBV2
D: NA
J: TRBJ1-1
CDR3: CASTSQDTKAFF
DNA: TGTGCCAGCACGAGCCAGGACACCAAAGCTTTCTTT

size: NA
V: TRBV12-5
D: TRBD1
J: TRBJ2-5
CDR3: CASGLVHTGEETQYF
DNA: TGTGCTAGTGGTTTGGTACACACAGGGGAAGAGACCCAGTACTTC

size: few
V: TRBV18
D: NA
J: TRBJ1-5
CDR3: CASSSSGGKDQPQHF
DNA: TGTGCCAGCTCATCTTCTGGGGGGAAAGATCAGCCCCAGCATTTT

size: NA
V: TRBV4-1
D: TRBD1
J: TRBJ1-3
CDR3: CASSLLLGTGYGNTIYF
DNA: TGCGCCAGCAGCCTGCTGCTCGGGACAGGGTACGGAAACACCATATATTTT

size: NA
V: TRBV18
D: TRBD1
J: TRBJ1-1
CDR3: CASSPPSFSGGGTEAFF
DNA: TGTGCCAGCTCACCACCGTCCTTCTCAGGGGGAGGCACTGAAGCTTTCTTT

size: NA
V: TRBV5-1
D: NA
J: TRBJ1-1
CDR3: CASSRDTPGTEAFF
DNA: TGCGCCAGCAGTCGAGATACCCCAGGCACTGAAGCTTTCTTT

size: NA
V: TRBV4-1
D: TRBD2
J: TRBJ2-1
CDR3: CASSQVRLAHNEQFF
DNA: TGCGCCAGCAGCCAAGTGAGACTAGCCCACAATGAGCAGTTCTTC

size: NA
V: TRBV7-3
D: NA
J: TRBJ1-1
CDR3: CASSSQSNTKAFF
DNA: TGTGCCAGCAGTTCTCAGTCGAACACTAAAGCTTTCTTT

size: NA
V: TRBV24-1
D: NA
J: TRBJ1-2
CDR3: CATSDLDSTYGYTF
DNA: TGTGCCACCAGTGATTTAGACAGTACGTATGGCTACACCTTC

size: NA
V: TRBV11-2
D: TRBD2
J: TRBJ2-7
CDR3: CASSRAGGSSYEQYF
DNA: TGTGCCAGCAGCCGAGCGGGGGGGAGCTCCTACGAGCAGTACTTC

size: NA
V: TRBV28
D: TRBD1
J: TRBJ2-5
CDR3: CASSFRGTGRQETQYF
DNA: TGTGCCAGCAGTTTCCGCGGGACAGGGAGACAAGAGACCCAGTACTTC

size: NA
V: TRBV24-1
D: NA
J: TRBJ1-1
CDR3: CATKGLTTEAFF
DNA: TGTGCCACCAAAGGACTGACAACTGAAGCTTTCTTT

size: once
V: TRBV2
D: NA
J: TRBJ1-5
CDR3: CASSEIGGSNQPQHF
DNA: TGTGCCAGCAGTGAGATAGGGGGTAGCAATCAGCCCCAGCATTTT

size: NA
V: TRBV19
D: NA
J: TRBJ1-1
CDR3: CASEGAEAFF
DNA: TGTGCCAGTGAGGGGGCTGAAGCTTTCTTT

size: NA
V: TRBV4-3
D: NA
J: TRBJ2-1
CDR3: CASSQERGRSYNEQFF
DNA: TGCGCCAGCAGCCAAGAGCGGGGAAGATCCTACAATGAGCAGTTCTTC

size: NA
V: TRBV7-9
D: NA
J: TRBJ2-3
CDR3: CASSPKDSDTQYF
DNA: TGTGCCAGCAGCCCGAAGGACAGTGATACGCAGTATTTT

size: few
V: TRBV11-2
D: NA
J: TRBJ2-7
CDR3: CASSFGLLYEQYF
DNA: TGTGCCAGCAGCTTTGGACTTCTCTACGAGCAGTACTTC

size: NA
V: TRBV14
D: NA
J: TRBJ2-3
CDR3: CASSQVRTDTQYF
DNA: TGTGCCAGCAGCCAAGTACGGACAGATACGCAGTATTTT

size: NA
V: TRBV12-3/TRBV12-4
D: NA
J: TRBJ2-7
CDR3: CASSLDSNYEQYF
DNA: TGTGCCAGCAGTTTAGACTCCAACTACGAGCAGTACTTC

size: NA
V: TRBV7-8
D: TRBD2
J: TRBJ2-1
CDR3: CASRFGGDEQFF
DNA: TGTGCCAGCAGGTTCGGGGGGGATGAGCAGTTCTTC

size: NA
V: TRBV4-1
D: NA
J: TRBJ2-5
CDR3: CASSPPAGGETQYF
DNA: TGCGCCAGCAGCCCCCCCGCCGGTGGTGAGACCCAGTACTTC

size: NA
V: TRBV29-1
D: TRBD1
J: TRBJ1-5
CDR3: CSVEPGQGRNQPQHF
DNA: TGCAGCGTGGAACCGGGACAGGGCAGGAATCAGCCCCAGCATTTT

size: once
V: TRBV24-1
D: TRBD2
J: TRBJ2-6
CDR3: CATSASAGRNSGANVLTF
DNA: TGTGCCACCAGTGCGTCAGCGGGACGGAACTCTGGGGCCAACGTCCTGACTTTC

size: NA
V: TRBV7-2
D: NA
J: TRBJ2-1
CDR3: CASSFGVRGEGEQFF
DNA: TGTGCCAGCAGCTTCGGGGTCAGGGGAGAGGGTGAGCAGTTCTTC

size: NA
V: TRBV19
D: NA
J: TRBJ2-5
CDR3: CASSISSGVGETQYF
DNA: TGTGCCAGTAGTATAAGTTCAGGGGTTGGCGAGACCCAGTACTTC

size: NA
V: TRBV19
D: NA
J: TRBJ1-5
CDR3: CASSARQINQPQHF
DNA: TGTGCCAGTAGTGCCCGACAGATCAATCAGCCCCAGCATTTT

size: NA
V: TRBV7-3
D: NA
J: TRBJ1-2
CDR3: CASSPGQASGYTF
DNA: TGTGCCAGCAGCCCGGGGCAGGCAAGCGGGTACACCTTC

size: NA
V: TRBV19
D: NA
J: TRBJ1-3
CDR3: CASSIGGATGNTIYF
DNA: TGTGCCAGTAGTATCGGGGGGGCGACTGGAAACACCATATATTTT

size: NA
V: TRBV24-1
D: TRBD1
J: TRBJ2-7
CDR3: CATSDLQQGTGAHEQYF
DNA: TGTGCCACCAGTGATTTGCAACAGGGGACAGGAGCTCACGAGCAGTACTTC

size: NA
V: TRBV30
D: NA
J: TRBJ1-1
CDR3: CAWRRQMNTEAFF
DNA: TGTGCCTGGAGGCGGCAGATGAACACTGAAGCTTTCTTT

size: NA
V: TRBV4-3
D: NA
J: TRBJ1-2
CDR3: CASSLDNRELFYGYTF
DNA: TGCGCCAGCAGCCTTGACAACAGGGAGTTGTTTTATGGCTACACCTTC

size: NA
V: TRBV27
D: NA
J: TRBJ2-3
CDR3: CASSFIYGTGHPNSTDTQYF
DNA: TGTGCCAGCAGTTTTATCTATGGTACGGGACACCCGAATAGCACAGATACGCAGTATTTT

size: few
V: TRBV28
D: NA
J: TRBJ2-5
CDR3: CASSLIRETQYF
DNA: TGTGCCAGCAGTTTAATACGGGAGACCCAGTACTTC

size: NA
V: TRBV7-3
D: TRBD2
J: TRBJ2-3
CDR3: CASSLTSGGADTQYF
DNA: TGTGCCAGCAGCTTAACTAGCGGGGGGGCAGATACGCAGTATTTT

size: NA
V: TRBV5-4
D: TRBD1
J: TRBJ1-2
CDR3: CASIPQDRDNYGYTF
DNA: TGTGCCAGCATCCCTCAGGACAGGGATAACTATGGCTACACCTTC

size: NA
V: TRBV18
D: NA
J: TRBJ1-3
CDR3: CASSPGTRGNTIYF
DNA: TGTGCCAGCTCACCCGGGACTCGCGGAAACACCATATATTTT

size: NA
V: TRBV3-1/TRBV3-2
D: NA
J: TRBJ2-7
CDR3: CASSQAAEGFPYEQYF
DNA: TGTGCCAGCAGCCAAGCCGCGGAGGGATTCCCTTACGAGCAGTACTTC

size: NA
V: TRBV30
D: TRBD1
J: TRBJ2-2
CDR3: CAWTPGDRGGTGELFF
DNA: TGTGCCTGGACACCTGGGGACAGGGGTGGCACCGGGGAGCTGTTTTTT

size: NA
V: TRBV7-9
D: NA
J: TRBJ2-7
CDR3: CASSRQVSYEQYF
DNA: TGTGCCAGCAGTAGACAGGTCTCCTACGAGCAGTACTTC

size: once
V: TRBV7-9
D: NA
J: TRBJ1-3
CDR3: CASSPPRGSPSGNTIYF
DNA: TGTGCCAGCAGTCCCCCCCGGGGAAGTCCCTCTGGAAACACCATATATTTT

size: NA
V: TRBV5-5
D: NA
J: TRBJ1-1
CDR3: CASSFQRGGTEAFF
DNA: TGTGCCAGCAGCTTTCAAAGGGGAGGCACTGAAGCTTTCTTT